Listed below are T cell receptor beta chains from one sample, sequenced in a study of response to subunit inactivated influenza vaccine. TCRdb redid the calling of the RT-PCR reads with MiXCR, one entry per CDR3 protein. The data show around 180,000 distinct CDR3 sequences, with about 10% seen just once and 11% held by the top ten. The source was non-naive T cells sorted from PBMCs, collected on the day of vaccination. These receptors all come from a man aged 50 or older who received an inactivated influenza vaccine. Both conserved end residues are part of each CDR3. The D gene is left open where the match is weak. Expanded clones are given a class, and other clones once, few, many or no size at all.

CDR3,DNA,D,J,V,size
CASEQGRPQHF,TGTGCCAGTGAACAGGGGAGGCCCCAGCATTTT,TRBD1,TRBJ1-5,TRBV28,many
CASSVSTMNTEAFF,TGTGCCAGCAGCGTATCGACAATGAACACTGAAGCTTTCTTT,.,TRBJ1-1,TRBV9,.
CSVGEGPYEQYF,TGCAGCGTTGGGGAGGGGCCCTACGAGCAGTACTTC,TRBD2,TRBJ2-7,TRBV29-1,many
CASSLAGTGNTIYF,TGTGCCAGCAGCTTAGCAGGGACTGGAAACACCATATATTTT,.,TRBJ1-3,TRBV7-2,.
CAISESSETQYF,TGTGCCATCAGTGAATCATCAGAGACCCAGTACTTC,.,TRBJ2-5,TRBV10-3,many
CSARGGDETQYF,TGCAGTGCTAGGGGGGGCGATGAGACCCAGTACTTC,.,TRBJ2-5,TRBV20-1,few
CASSPDGYYSYEQYF,TGTGCCAGCAGCCCAGACGGCTACTACTCCTACGAGCAGTACTTC,.,TRBJ2-7,TRBV9,many
CASSGEGRGAYNEQFF,TGTGCCAGCAGTGGAGAGGGACGGGGGGCCTACAATGAGCAGTTCTTC,TRBD2,TRBJ2-1,TRBV27,.
CASRGSGGARETQYF,TGTGCCAGCAGAGGTTCGGGAGGTGCGCGCGAGACCCAGTACTTC,TRBD2,TRBJ2-5,TRBV28,few
CASLKGGAGTGELFF,TGTGCCAGTTTGAAGGGGGGCGCGGGCACCGGGGAGCTGTTTTTT,.,TRBJ2-2,TRBV19,.
CASSRARDRSTDTQYF,TGTGCCAGCAGTCGAGCCCGGGACAGAAGTACAGATACGCAGTATTTT,TRBD1,TRBJ2-3,TRBV7-9,few
CASSYSASTDTQYF,TGTGCCAGCAGTTACAGTGCTAGCACAGATACGCAGTATTTT,.,TRBJ2-3,TRBV6-5,many
CSARRKQGKDGYTF,TGCAGTGCTAGAAGAAAACAGGGGAAAGATGGCTACACCTTC,TRBD1,TRBJ1-2,TRBV20-1,.
CASTNGRLAGANVLTF,TGTGCCAGCACTAACGGGCGGCTAGCTGGGGCCAACGTCCTGACTTTC,.,TRBJ2-6,TRBV6-1,.
CASSLLVDAGELFF,TGCGCCAGCAGCTTGCTAGTCGATGCCGGGGAGCTGTTTTTT,.,TRBJ2-2,TRBV5-1,many
CATSDFDRNYGYTF,TGTGCCACCAGTGATTTTGACAGAAACTATGGCTACACCTTC,.,TRBJ1-2,TRBV24-1,few
CASSIVSGTGELFF,TGTGCCAGTAGTATAGTAAGCGGCACCGGGGAGCTGTTTTTT,.,TRBJ2-2,TRBV19,few
CASSRQRDCETQYF,TGCGCCAGCAGTCGACAGCGGGACTGTGAGACCCAGTACTTC,TRBD2,TRBJ2-5,TRBV23-1,.
CASSRGDRRQETQYF,TGTGCCAGCAGCCGAGGGGACCGCCGCCAGGAGACCCAGTACTTC,.,TRBJ2-5,TRBV21-1,.
CASTHMVTGGEKLFF,TGTGCCAGCACACATATGGTGACAGGGGGTGAAAAACTGTTTTTT,TRBD1,TRBJ1-4,TRBV6-1,.
CASSLGPQGAKEKLFF,TGTGCCAGCAGCTTAGGTCCACAGGGGGCTAAGGAAAAACTGTTTTTT,TRBD1,TRBJ1-4,TRBV7-8,.
CASSLEQAATNEKLFF,TGTGCCAGCAGTTTAGAGCAGGCCGCAACTAATGAAAAACTGTTTTTT,.,TRBJ1-4,TRBV12-3/TRBV12-4,many
CASSQEPTGSYEQYF,TGCGCCAGCAGCCAGGAACCGACAGGGTCCTACGAGCAGTACTTC,TRBD1,TRBJ2-7,TRBV4-3,.
CASRRPGLTYEQYF,TGTGCCAGCAGACGACCGGGACTGACCTACGAGCAGTACTTC,.,TRBJ2-7,TRBV28,.
CASSFTGRDNTEAFF,TGCGCCAGCAGCTTCACAGGACGGGACAACACTGAAGCTTTCTTT,.,TRBJ1-1,TRBV5-1,many
CASSLLSRGLMNTEAFF,TGTGCCAGCAGTTTACTTTCCAGGGGGCTTATGAACACTGAAGCTTTCTTT,TRBD1,TRBJ1-1,TRBV28,few
CASSLRGPYYYNEQFF,TGTGCCAGCAGTCTCAGGGGGCCCTATTACTACAATGAGCAGTTCTTC,TRBD1,TRBJ2-1,TRBV27,few
CAWSLRGLGEQFF,TGTGCCTGGAGTCTAAGAGGTTTAGGTGAGCAGTTCTTC,.,TRBJ2-1,TRBV30,.
CAMGPGQGNYGYTF,TGTGCCATGGGCCCCGGGCAGGGCAACTATGGCTACACCTTC,.,TRBJ1-2,TRBV5-6,.
CASSTYLQGRGTEAFF,TGTGCCAGCAGCACATACCTACAGGGGAGAGGGACTGAAGCTTTCTTT,TRBD1,TRBJ1-1,TRBV7-9,.
CASSPRLAGGQFYEQYF,TGTGCCAGCAGCCCTCGACTAGCGGGAGGTCAGTTCTACGAGCAGTACTTC,TRBD2,TRBJ2-7,TRBV7-2,.
CSAGDRQANYGYTF,TGCAGTGCTGGGGACAGGCAAGCTAACTATGGCTACACCTTC,TRBD1,TRBJ1-2,TRBV20-1,.
CASSPPTDTQYF,TGTGCCAGCAGCCCCCCCACAGATACGCAGTATTTT,.,TRBJ2-3,TRBV7-9,many
CASSQGQSPHEQYF,TGTGCCAGCAGCCAAGGGCAAAGTCCCCACGAGCAGTACTTC,.,TRBJ2-7,TRBV3-1,.
CASSQGWGNSGNTIYF,TGTGCCAGCAGCCAAGGTTGGGGGAACTCTGGAAACACCATATATTTT,.,TRBJ1-3,TRBV4-2,.
CASSPPGTPLQFF,TGTGCCAGCTCACCACCCGGGACGCCCCTGCAGTTCTTC,.,TRBJ2-1,TRBV18,few
CASSQATGLAGGYNEQFF,TGCGCCAGCAGCCAGGCGACGGGACTAGCGGGAGGGTACAATGAGCAGTTCTTC,TRBD2,TRBJ2-1,TRBV4-3,few
CSATTSGRGETQYF,TGCAGTGCTACGACTAGCGGGAGAGGAGAGACCCAGTACTTC,TRBD2,TRBJ2-5,TRBV20-1,.
CASSKIQGAWSYGYTF,TGTGCCAGCAGCAAGATACAGGGGGCGTGGAGCTATGGCTACACCTTC,TRBD1,TRBJ1-2,TRBV11-2,few
CASSLKKETQYF,TGTGCCAGCAGTTTAAAAAAAGAGACCCAGTACTTC,.,TRBJ2-5,TRBV12-3/TRBV12-4,.
CASSRQANSPLHF,TGTGCCAGCAGCCGACAGGCAAATTCACCCCTCCACTTT,.,TRBJ1-6,TRBV14,many
CASTTGDRGADTQYF,TGTGCCAGCACGACGGGGGACAGGGGTGCAGATACGCAGTATTTT,TRBD1,TRBJ2-3,TRBV7-8,.
CASSFSDGVSYEQYF,TGCGCCAGCAGCTTCAGCGACGGCGTCTCCTACGAGCAGTACTTC,.,TRBJ2-7,TRBV5-1,many
CASSLAQGTNYGYTF,TGTGCCAGCAGCTTAGCGCAGGGGACTAACTATGGCTACACCTTC,.,TRBJ1-2,TRBV7-8,.
CASSLVGTGEGGELFF,TGCGCCAGCAGCTTGGTCGGGACAGGGGAAGGCGGGGAGCTGTTTTTT,TRBD1,TRBJ2-2,TRBV5-1,many
CASSTTTGPGANVLTF,TGTGCCAGCAGTACCACAACAGGGCCCGGGGCCAACGTCCTGACTTTC,.,TRBJ2-6,TRBV12-3/TRBV12-4,few
CASSPREGEYNEQFF,TGCGCCAGCAGCCCCCGGGAGGGCGAATACAATGAGCAGTTCTTC,TRBD2,TRBJ2-1,TRBV4-3,few
CASSLWGLAGPTDTQYF,TGTGCCAGCAGTTTATGGGGACTAGCGGGACCCACAGATACGCAGTATTTT,TRBD2,TRBJ2-3,TRBV28,many
CASSTSPGVYETQYF,TGCGCCAGCAGCACCAGCCCGGGGGTATATGAGACCCAGTACTTC,.,TRBJ2-5,TRBV5-1,many
CASSVEAGGRNTIYF,TGTGCCAGCAGCGTAGAAGCAGGGGGCCGAAACACCATATATTTT,TRBD1,TRBJ1-3,TRBV9,many
CSAPGLDYGYTF,TGCAGTGCCCCAGGGCTGGACTATGGCTACACCTTC,.,TRBJ1-2,TRBV20-1,.